The 32 T cell receptor beta chains below come from one sample, sequenced in a study of T cell responses to AZD1222 COVID-19 vaccine. Assay: immunoSEQ multiplex PCR; the TCRdb copy retains only in-frame clones and omits some. The repertoire consists of around 94,000 clones, with 86% occurring once and the leading ten covering less than 6%. The sample in question was peripheral blood, obtained on day 0 of AZD1222 vaccination. The receptors derive from an adult in good health.

This chain's CDR3 is CASSERQPQETQYF. For the CDR3, the DNA is TGTGCCAGCAGTGAAAGGCAGCCCCAAGAGACCCAGTACTTC. The chain uses TRBV2 and TRBJ2-5, with D uncertain. CDR1 is SNHLY, CDR2 FYNNEI, per germline. Trimming took off 2 bases at V and 1 base at J, with 8 bases between the two ends. The CDR3 loop spans 14 amino acids.

The chain is built from TRBV7-9 and TRBJ2-5; the match to TRBD2 covers 8 bases. Germline V CDR1 and CDR2: SEHNR, FQNEAQ (reference sequence). Trimming removed 2 bases from V and 2 bases from J; junction bases left unmatched: 10. The CDR3 is 17 residues long. The CDR3 loop is CASSLIRGGRSQETQYF. In DNA, the CDR3 is TGTGCCAGCAGCTTAATCCGCGGCGGGAGGTCGCAAGAGACCCAGTACTTC.

This chain uses TRBV29-1 with TRBJ1-1, with TRBD1 matching over 9 bases. The V segment lost 8 bases and the J segment 4 bases; nucleotides outside the gene matches: 8. Looked up from germline, CDR1 is SQVTM and CDR2 is ANQGSEA. The CDR3 covers 13 residues. The CDR3 reads CSTHGQGSTEAFF. CDR3 in DNA: TGCAGCACCCACGGACAGGGGAGCACTGAAGCTTTCTTT.

The rearrangement joins TRBV7-9 to TRBJ1-1; D not certain. Deletions cut 8 bases from V and 0 bases from J, with 7 bases between. Germline-derived CDR1 and CDR2 are SEHNR and FQNEAQ (reference sequence). This CDR3 region has 12 residues. Here the CDR3 DNA reads TGTGCCAGCCGCCCGATGAACACTGAAGCTTTCTTT. It codes for CASRPMNTEAFF.

The chain recombines TRBV7-2 with TRBJ1-3; a weak D match, TRBD1 (6 bases). V was trimmed by 3 bases and J by 5 bases, leaving 14 bases between them. The CDR3 has 15 amino acids. The germline CDR1 and CDR2 sequences are SGHTA and FQGNSA. CDR3 DNA sequence: TGTGCCAGCAGCTTCTCAGGGGACGTTCGAAACACCATATATTTT. Translation: CASSFSGDVRNTIYF.

The chain is built from TRBV29-1 and TRBJ1-2; 8 positions match TRBD1. Per germline, CDR1 SQVTM and CDR2 ANQGSEA. After removal of 7 bases from V and 6 bases from J, the junction contained 7 bases not matched to a gene. The CDR3 sequence is 12 residues long. The CDR3 coding sequence is TGCAGCGCCACACAGGGGGGGGATGGCTACACCTTC. Its translation: CSATQGGDGYTF.

The chain links TRBV11-2 to TRBJ2-5; no firm D call. Germline CDR1 SGHAT, CDR2 FQNNGV. The CDR3 covers 13 residues. The V end was cut by 3 bases, the J end by 0 bases, with 5 bases between. Here the CDR3 reads CASSFTYQETQYF. The DNA of the CDR3 is TGTGCCAGCAGCTTCACGTACCAAGAGACCCAGTACTTC.

This clone occurred once. This sequence joins TRBV19 and TRBJ2-1; TRBD2 might be the D (6 bases). Germline V CDR1 and CDR2: LNHDA, SQIVND (reference sequence). CDR3 length equals 14 residues. Deletions cut 3 bases from V and 9 bases from J, with 15 bases between. The CDR3 DNA is TGTGCCAGTAGTATCGGTAGTTGGGGAGGTGAGCAGTTCTTC. Its protein product is CASSIGSWGGEQFF.

In its sample, this clone was seen once. The chain uses TRBV6-5 and TRBJ2-5, with D tentatively TRBD2 (5 bases). V lost 6 bases, J lost 4 bases, and 12 bases lay in between. The CDR3 loop spans 13 amino acids. In germline, CDR1 is MNHEY, CDR2 SVGAGI. CDR3 bases: TGTGCCAGCAGCCTCGACTATCCAGAGACCCAGTACTTC. As protein: CASSLDYPETQYF.

The chain links TRBV6-2 or TRBV6-3 to TRBJ2-7, with D possibly TRBD1 on 5 matching bases. V was shortened by 0 bases and J by 2 bases, with 14 bases between the two germline ends. The germline V gene has CDR1 MNHEY and CDR2 SVGEGT. The length of the CDR3 is 16 residues. CDR3 DNA sequence: TGTGCCAGCAGTTACTCCCGGCCAGGGCTTACCTACGAGCAGTACTTC. The encoded protein is CASSYSRPGLTYEQYF.

The chain recombines TRBV6-5 with TRBJ2-1; D assignment may be TRBD1 or TRBD2 (5 bases each). V dropped 6 bases and J dropped 5 bases, with 11 bases sitting between them. From germline, CDR1 is MNHEY and CDR2 SVGAGI. The CDR3 spans 13 residues. The CDR3 coding sequence is TGTGCCAGCAGGAACGGGGCAGACAATGAGCAGTTCTTC. Translation gives CASRNGADNEQFF.

The gene calls are TRBV27 and TRBJ1-6; D is ambiguous. Per the germline V gene, CDR1 is MNHEY and CDR2 is SMNVEV (reference sequence). The CDR3 is 13 residues long. Trimming pared 2 bases from V and 8 bases from J, leaving 7 bases between. The CDR3 bases are TGTGCCAGCAGTTTAGACCGCTATTCACCCCTCCACTTT. Its protein product is CASSLDRYSPLHF.

The V gene is TRBV7-9, the J gene TRBJ1-5; D is undetermined. Germline-derived CDR1 and CDR2 are SEHNR and FQNEAQ (reference sequence). The CDR3 spans 13 residues. Trimming pared 7 bases from V and 1 base from J, leaving 8 bases between. The CDR3 reads CASTVDSNQPQHF. CDR3 in DNA: TGTGCCAGCACCGTAGACAGCAATCAGCCCCAGCATTTT. The full variable domain, rest sourced from reference TRBV7-9 and TRBJ1-5, is DTGVSQNPRHKITKRGQNVTFRCDPISEHNRLYWYRQTLGQGPEFLTYFQNEAQLEKSRLLSDRFSAERPKGSFSTLEIQRTEQGDSAMYLCASTVDSNQPQHFGDGTRLSIL.

The rearrangement uses TRBV18 and TRBJ1-5; tentative D call: TRBD1 (5 bases). Germline V gene lookup returns CDR1 KGHSH and CDR2 LQKENI. The CDR3 is 13 residues long. V lost 6 bases, J lost 10 bases, and 16 bases lay in between. The DNA of the CDR3 is TGTGCCAGCTCTTCACAGGAAATTGAACCCCAGCATTTT. Amino acid sequence: CASSSQEIEPQHF. Combining the CDR3 with reference TRBV18 and TRBJ1-5 gives the whole variable domain NAGVMQNPRHLVRRRGQEARLRCSPMKGHSHVYWYRQLPEEGLKFMVYLQKENIIDESGMPKERFSAEFPKEGPSILRIQQVVRGDSAAYFCASSSQEIEPQHFGDGTRLSIL.

The rearrangement uses TRBV29-1 and TRBJ2-3; 8 bases align to TRBD2. This CDR3 contains 14 residues. Losses at the gene ends were 4 bases for V and 2 bases for J; bases not matched to a gene: 5. The germline CDR1 and CDR2 sequences are SQVTM and ANQGSEA. The CDR3 reads CSVVTSGFTDTQYF. CDR3 coding DNA: TGCAGCGTTGTCACTAGCGGCTTCACAGATACGCAGTATTTT.

This clone was detected once. The chain recombines TRBV15 with TRBJ2-7; 7 bases map to TRBD1. CDR1 is LNHNV, CDR2 YYDKDF, per germline (reference sequence). V shed 5 bases, J shed 3 bases, and the junction held 4 bases outside the gene matches. This CDR3 is 13 amino acids long. As DNA, the CDR3 is TGTGCCACCAGCCTCGGGACAGACTACGAGCAGTACTTC. Protein: CATSLGTDYEQYF.

This chain joins TRBV6-2 or TRBV6-3 and TRBJ1-2, with 8 nucleotides matching TRBD1. This CDR3 has 17 amino acids. Losses at the gene ends were 6 bases for V and 5 bases for J; bases not matched to a gene: 17. In germline, CDR1 is MNHEY, CDR2 SVGEGT. The chain's CDR3 is CASSDVKRTGIGYGYTF. CDR3 bases: TGTGCCAGCAGCGACGTAAAACGGACAGGGATAGGGTATGGCTACACCTTC.

This chain joins TRBV13 and TRBJ2-6; D gene uncertain. V lost 0 bases and J lost 0, with 3 bases in between. In germline, CDR1 is PRHDT, CDR2 FYEKMQ (reference sequence). This CDR3 comprises 15 residues. CDR3 loop: CASSLGLSGANVLTF. CDR3 coding DNA: TGTGCCAGCAGCTTAGGACTCTCTGGGGCCAACGTCCTGACTTTC.

The chain has TRBV7-6 and TRBJ2-6; 7 positions match TRBD1. V lost 5 bases, J lost 2 bases, and 15 bases stayed unmatched. Germline V gives CDR1 SGHVS, CDR2 FNYEAQ. This CDR3 has 19 amino acids. This chain's CDR3 is CASSRFTGTDFPGANVLTF. The CDR3 DNA reads as TGTGCCAGCAGCCGATTTACCGGGACAGACTTTCCTGGGGCCAACGTCCTGACTTTC.

The J gene is TRBJ1-3, the V gene TRBV5-1; D remains ambiguous. V was trimmed by 4 bases and J by 4 bases, leaving 9 bases between them. Germline assignment: CDR1 SGHRS and CDR2 YFSETQ. The CDR3 contains 13 residues. CDR3 coding DNA: TGCGCCAGCAGCGTACAACCAGGAAACACCATATATTTT. Its translation: CASSVQPGNTIYF.

The J gene is TRBJ2-1, the V gene TRBV7-8; D may be TRBD2 (6 bases). Germline-derived CDR1 and CDR2 are SGHVS and FQNEAQ. Trimming took off 3 bases at V and 1 base at J, with 13 bases between the two ends. The CDR3 is 16 residues long. Written as DNA, the CDR3 is TGTGCCAGCAGCTTGAGACTAGTTGGTTCCTACAATGAGCAGTTCTTC. Translation gives CASSLRLVGSYNEQFF.

This clone is a singleton in its sample. This chain uses TRBV19 with TRBJ2-7; D not certain. V was cut by 7 bases and J by 7 bases, with 20 bases left in between. Per germline, CDR1 LNHDA and CDR2 SQIVND (reference sequence). The CDR3 is made up of 14 amino acids. The CDR3 DNA sequence: TGTGCCAGTAAACGAGGAGACCCTCTGAGTGAGCAGTACTTC. It encodes CASKRGDPLSEQYF.

This sequence joins TRBV5-1 and TRBJ2-1; D unresolved. V dropped 0 bases and J dropped 12 bases, with 16 bases sitting between them. The CDR3 extends over 14 amino acids. The germline V gene encodes CDR1 SGHRS and CDR2 YFSETQ. The CDR3: CASSLDATIRLQFF. The DNA for the CDR3 is TGCGCCAGCAGCTTGGACGCCACGATCAGGTTGCAGTTCTTC.

V and J are TRBV7-2 and TRBJ1-6, with D hard to call. The germline V and J ends were trimmed by 5 bases and 15 bases, with 17 bases remaining between them. Germline loops: CDR1 SGHTA, CDR2 FQGNSA. This CDR3 contains 13 residues. CDR3: CASSTPQGSLLHF. CDR3 DNA sequence: TGTGCCAGCAGCACCCCCCAAGGCTCTCTCCTCCACTTT.

In nucleotides, the CDR3 is TGTGCCAGCAGTGCTGAGCGGGGCTACACCGGGGAGCTGTTTTTT. This sequence encodes CASSAERGYTGELFF. The J gene is TRBJ2-2, the V gene TRBV6-4; 7 bases line up with TRBD2. Germline V gene data show CDR1 as MRHNA and CDR2 as SNTAGT. The CDR3 totals 15 residues. V lost 4 bases, J lost 3 bases, and 5 bases stayed unmatched.

CDR3 residues: CAWSVQSAEKLFF. CDR3 nucleotides: TGTGCCTGGAGTGTACAGTCCGCGGAAAAACTGTTTTTT. This chain joins TRBV30 and TRBJ1-4; D remains unclear. The CDR3 runs to 13 residues. The germline V and J ends were trimmed by 0 bases and 8 bases, with 10 bases remaining between them. Per germline, CDR1 GTSNPN and CDR2 SVGIG (reference sequence).

This clone was detected once. The chain couples TRBV6-6 to TRBJ1-5, with 12 bases lining up with TRBD1. Losses at the gene ends were 7 bases for V and 5 bases for J; bases not matched to a gene: 6. There are 15 residues in the CDR3. The germline V gene encodes CDR1 MNHNY and CDR2 SVGAGI (reference sequence). The CDR3 is CASKYGTGGHQPQHF. The CDR3 DNA is TGTGCCAGCAAATACGGGACAGGGGGCCATCAGCCCCAGCATTTT.

This chain joins TRBV25-1 and TRBJ2-1; D is possibly TRBD1 (5 bases). Trimming cost V 4 bases and J 3 bases, with 13 bases left between them. Per germline, CDR1 MGHDK and CDR2 SYGVNS. The length of the CDR3 is 15 residues. CDR3 DNA sequence: TGTGCCAGCAGTGGGCAAGGGGAACTCTACAATGAGCAGTTCTTC. Translation gives CASSGQGELYNEQFF.

The rearrangement links TRBV7-2 to TRBJ1-5; D may be TRBD1 (5 bases). With 1 base removed from V and 7 bases from J, the gap between germline ends came to 14 bases. The CDR3 runs to 15 residues. CDR1 and CDR2 (germline): SGHTA, FQGNSA. The CDR3 coding sequence is TGTGCCAGCAGCTTAGGCCGGCAGAGGGGCCAGCCCCAGCATTTT. Protein product: CASSLGRQRGQPQHF.

CDR3 nucleotides: TGTGCCAGCAGCGAGGGACAGACCACTGAAGCTTTCTTT. Translating gives CASSEGQTTEAFF. The chain has TRBV7-2 and TRBJ1-1; 7 positions agree with TRBD1. The CDR3 is 13 residues long. The ends lost 5 bases at V and 4 bases at J; junction bases unmatched: 4. Germline CDR1 is SGHTA and CDR2 is FQGNSA.

This clone was detected only once. The CDR3 nucleotides are TGTGCCATCAGTGAGTCTTTCACTGAAGCTTTCTTT. As protein: CAISESFTEAFF. The chain uses TRBV10-3 and TRBJ1-1; no firm D call. Trimming stripped 0 bases from V and 4 bases from J, with 3 bases between. Per the germline V gene, CDR1 is ENHRY and CDR2 is SYGVKD. The CDR3 loop spans 12 amino acids.

The chain couples TRBV7-9 to TRBJ1-2; D call uncertain. V lost 5 bases and J 4 bases, leaving 8 bases between the germline ends. Germline CDR1 SEHNR, CDR2 FQNEAQ (reference sequence). The CDR3 is 12 residues long. The CDR3 nucleotides are TGTGCCAGCAGCCTATCAAGCTATGGCTACACCTTC. Its translation: CASSLSSYGYTF.